A selection of T cell receptor beta chains follows, all from one sample in a study of blood T cell repertoires in COVID-19. Using immunoSEQ multiplex PCR, the repertoire was profiled, and TCRdb retains in-frame clones only, with some absent. The data contain 120,000 to 150,000 clones, roughly 80% of them seen just once; the ten biggest clones take up over 7%. The sequenced sample was peripheral blood. All receptors derive from a man aged 45-65 years with active or convalescent COVID-19. Both conserved end residues are part of each CDR3. The order of the fields is D gene, clone size, J gene, V gene, CDR3 protein, CDR3 DNA. A D gene is named only where the DNA matches it firmly. Part of the rows lack a size; the others show once, few, many or a class for expanded clones.

>-|-|TRBJ1-1|TRBV6-5
CASSFKVAGNTEAFF
TGTGCCAGCAGTTTCAAGGTGGCGGGAAACACTGAAGCTTTCTTT
>-|-|TRBJ1-1|TRBV28
CASSPLTPTEAFF
TGTGCCAGCAGTCCCCTGACTCCTACTGAAGCTTTCTTT
>-|-|TRBJ2-5|TRBV3-1/TRBV3-2
CASSQVTVETQYF
TGTGCCAGCAGCCAAGTTACAGTCGAGACCCAGTACTTC
>-|once|TRBJ1-1|TRBV5-8
CASSSGQNTEAFF
TGTGCCAGCAGCTCGGGACAGAACACTGAAGCTTTCTTT
>-|once|TRBJ2-3|TRBV10-1
CASSVGDIGDTQYF
TGCGCCAGCAGTGTAGGGGACATTGGGGATACGCAGTATTTT
>-|few|TRBJ1-5|TRBV4-1
CASSQDRSTPQHF
TGCGCCAGCAGCCAAGATCGAAGCACGCCCCAGCATTTT
>TRBD2|-|TRBJ2-2|TRBV19
CASSIDHIAGTNTGELFF
TGTGCCAGTAGTATAGATCACATAGCGGGGACGAACACCGGGGAGCTGTTTTTT
>-|-|TRBJ2-2|TRBV7-6
CASSLDNRRAGELFF
TGTGCCAGCAGCTTAGACAACCGGAGGGCCGGGGAGCTGTTTTTT
>-|-|TRBJ2-7|TRBV19
CASSSTTGSSYEQYF
TGTGCCAGTAGCTCGACTACAGGGAGCTCCTACGAGCAGTACTTC
>-|few|TRBJ1-2|TRBV24-1
CATSETGKANYGYTF
TGTGCCACCAGTGAAACAGGGAAAGCTAACTATGGCTACACCTTC
>-|-|TRBJ1-4|TRBV6-5
CASRLRMTNEKLFF
TGTGCCAGCAGGCTCAGGATGACTAATGAAAAACTGTTTTTT
>TRBD1|-|TRBJ2-2|TRBV28
CASRRRTGSNTGELFF
TGTGCCAGCAGGCGCCGGACAGGGTCTAACACCGGGGAGCTGTTTTTT
>TRBD1|-|TRBJ1-1|TRBV28
CASRMTGVNTEAFF
TGTGCCAGCAGGATGACAGGGGTGAACACTGAAGCTTTCTTT
>-|-|TRBJ1-6|TRBV5-1
CASSLEGPDNSPLHF
TGCGCCAGCAGCTTGGAGGGGCCGGATAATTCACCCCTCCACTTT
>-|-|TRBJ2-3|TRBV14
CASSQDVWREFTDTQYF
TGTGCCAGCAGCCAAGACGTCTGGCGGGAATTCACAGATACGCAGTATTTT